This T cell receptor beta chain was recovered during a study of blood T cell repertoires in COVID-19. Across the study: Specimens from acute and convalescent COVID-19 originated in the United States, Italy and Spain. Nucleic acid was either cDNA or gDNA, and it came from T cells, B-cell-depleted T cells, or PBMCs.

As processed by the authors: From reference gene primer amplification, estimates of nucleated cell counts were derived. The repertoire was sequenced with immunoSEQ multiplex PCR; TCRdb's copy has only in-frame clones and lacks some. V and J calls and clone size are given by that table; D and trimming were obtained from the DNA. The data show about 250,000 clones, about 90% seen once. This sequence originates from an elderly man with acute or convalescent COVID-19. The sequencing sample was made of peripheral blood.

The CDR3 loop is CASSPQTTSTEAFF. The DNA for the CDR3 is TGTGCCAGCAGCCCTCAGACTACATCCACTGAAGCTTTCTTT. The chain is built from TRBV14 and TRBJ1-1; unclear D gene. Germline V gene data show CDR1 as SGHDN and CDR2 as FVKESK. V was clipped by 4 bases and J by 4 bases, with 13 bases between them. The length of the CDR3 is 14 residues.